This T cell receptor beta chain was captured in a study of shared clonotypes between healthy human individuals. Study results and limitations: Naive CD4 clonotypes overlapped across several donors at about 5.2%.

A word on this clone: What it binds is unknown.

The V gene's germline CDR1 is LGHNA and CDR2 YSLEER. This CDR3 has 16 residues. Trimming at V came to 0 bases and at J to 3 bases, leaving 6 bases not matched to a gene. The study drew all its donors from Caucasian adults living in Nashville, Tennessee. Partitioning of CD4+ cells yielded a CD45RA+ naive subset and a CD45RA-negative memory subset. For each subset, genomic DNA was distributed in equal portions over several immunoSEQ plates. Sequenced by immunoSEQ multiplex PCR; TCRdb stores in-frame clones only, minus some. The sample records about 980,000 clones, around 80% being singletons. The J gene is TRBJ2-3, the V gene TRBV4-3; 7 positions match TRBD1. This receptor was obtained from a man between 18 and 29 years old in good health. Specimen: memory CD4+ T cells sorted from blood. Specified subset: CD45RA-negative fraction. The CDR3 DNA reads TGCGCCAGCAGCCAAGAACAGGGGTTAAGAACAGATACGCAGTATTTT. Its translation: CASSQEQGLRTDTQYF.